This T cell receptor (beta chain) was profiled in a study of blood T cell repertoires in COVID-19 (dated by TCRdb to 2020 to 2022). A note on the overall study: The collaborator samples originated in the United States, Italy and Spain and spanned the acute and convalescent phases of COVID-19. The material from the prospective study consisted of cDNA or gDNA derived from T cells, B-cell-depleted T cells, or PBMCs. Deeply sampled blood TCRbeta repertoires from subjects exposed to, actively infected with, or recovered from COVID-19 were included in the dataset. The repertoires were made available in a free public database intended to serve as a resource for research on the immune response to SARS-CoV-2. Samples came from the ongoing ImmuneRACE study (first 160 participants) plus 1,254 subjects from 6 global collaborators. The sample metadata nearly always contained a de-identified subject ID, COVID-19 status, age in years and sex. Where HLA class I and class II types were available, the types were taken from metadata supplied by the sample provider, not from assay-based typing.

The paper as a whole reports these results and caveats: Clinical and demographic metadata were provided uncurated, with the amount varying by source and participant.

TCRbeta CDR3 regions were amplified from genomic DNA by means of the immunoSEQ Assay, a bias-controlled multiplex PCR. The study's own analysis went as follows. The number of nucleated cells in each sample was estimated from the amplification of reference gene primers within the assay. Sequence reads were collapsed and filtered to measure the absolute abundance of every unique TCRbeta CDR3 rearrangement. For each sample, productive Simpson clonality was calculated as the square root of Simpson's diversity index across productive rearrangements. TCRdb holds this immuneACCESS table with in-frame rearrangements only. Some clones are missing; in checked studies, unresolved V genes explain under half, and the rest has no known cause. D and trimming were read from the DNA, whereas the V and J calls and clone size are those reported in that table. The sample table contains approximately 150,000 clones; only one count was recorded for about 86% of them. The ten largest clones add up to approximately 8.2% of the sample.

CDR1 is given as KGHSH and CDR2 as LQKENI, both from the germline V gene. The CDR3 runs 16 residues from the cysteine to the phenylalanine. The only DNA kept is the CDR3, 48 bases in frame from the first base. Germline trimming: 5 bases from V, 3 bases from J; junction bases outside gene matches: 9. In the case of this clone: Its antigen has not been determined. One base away there is no much larger clone; base qualities are not given.

Collaborating institutions collected whole blood in K2EDTA tubes following their own protocols. Collaborator samples were shipped for TCRbeta analysis as frozen whole blood, isolated PBMCs, or DNA extracted from either sample type. This clonotype originated in a human donor in a cohort sampled during active COVID-19. The V and J segments used are TRBV18 and TRBJ1-3, with 8 bases in between that match TRBD1. The sample taken for sequencing was peripheral blood. The sequence in DNA is TGTGCCAGCTCAAGGTCGACAGGGGATGTTGGAAACACCATATATTTT. This codes for CASSRSTGDVGNTIYF. The full variable domain, completed from the reference TRBV18 and TRBJ1-3 proteins outside the CDR3, reads NAGVMQNPRHLVRRRGQEARLRCSPMKGHSHVYWYRQLPEEGLKFMVYLQKENIIDESGMPKERFSAEFPKEGPSILRIQQVVRGDSAAYFCASSRSTGDVGNTIYFGEGSWLTVV.